The following is a T cell receptor beta chain sequence with its context. This entry comes from a study of blood T cell repertoires in COVID-19. Overall study: Acute and convalescent COVID-19 specimens originated in the United States, Italy and Spain. T cells, B-cell-depleted T cells, or PBMCs provided the cDNA or gDNA that served as material.

In the original workflow: For nucleated cells, counts were estimated from reference gene primer amplification. The assay was immunoSEQ multiplex PCR, and TCRdb's table has in-frame clones only and misses some. V, J and clone size derive from that table, while D and trimming were established from the DNA sequence. The sample shows over 200,000 clones, roughly 84% of them seen only once. The germline gives CDR1 KGHSH, CDR2 LQKENI. The CDR3 contains 15 residues. V shed 3 bases, J shed 0 bases, and the junction held 4 bases outside the gene matches. Sequencing was carried out using peripheral blood. The sequence was obtained from a woman over 75 with active or convalescent COVID-19. The chain recombines TRBV18 with TRBJ2-7; 8 bases fit TRBD2. This CDR3 reads CASSPQRGPSYEQYF. In DNA, the CDR3 is TGTGCCAGCTCACCCCAGCGGGGGCCCTCCTACGAGCAGTACTTC.